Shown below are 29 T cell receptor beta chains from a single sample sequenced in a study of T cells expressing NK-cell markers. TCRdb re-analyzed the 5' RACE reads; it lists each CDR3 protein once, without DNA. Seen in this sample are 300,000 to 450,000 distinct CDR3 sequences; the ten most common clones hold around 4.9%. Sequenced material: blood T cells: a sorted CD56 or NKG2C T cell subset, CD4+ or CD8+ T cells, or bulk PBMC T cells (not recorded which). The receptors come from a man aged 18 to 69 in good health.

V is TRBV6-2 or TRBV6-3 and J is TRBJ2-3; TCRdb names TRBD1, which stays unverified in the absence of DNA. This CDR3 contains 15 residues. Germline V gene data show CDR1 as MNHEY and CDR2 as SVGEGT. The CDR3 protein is CASRLQGFGTDTQYF.

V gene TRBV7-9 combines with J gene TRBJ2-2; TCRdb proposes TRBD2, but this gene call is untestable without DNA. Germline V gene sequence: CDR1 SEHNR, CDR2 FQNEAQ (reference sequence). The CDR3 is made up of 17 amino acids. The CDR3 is CASSLRLAATLPGELFF.

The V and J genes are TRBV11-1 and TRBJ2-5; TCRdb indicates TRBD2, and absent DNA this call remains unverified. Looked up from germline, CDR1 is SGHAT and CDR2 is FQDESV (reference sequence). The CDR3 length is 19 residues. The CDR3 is CASSLPKLAGGSYQETQYF.

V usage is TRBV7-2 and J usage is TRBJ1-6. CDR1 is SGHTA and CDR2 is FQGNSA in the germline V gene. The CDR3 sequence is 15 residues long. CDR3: CASSLSAKRASPLHF. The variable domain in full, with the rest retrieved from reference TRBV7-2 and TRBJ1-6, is GAGVSQSPSNKVTEKGKDVELRCDPISGHTALYWYRQSLGQGLEFLIYFQGNSAPDKSGLPSDRFSAERTGGSVSTLTIQRTQQEDSAVYLCASSLSAKRASPLHFGNGTRLTVT.

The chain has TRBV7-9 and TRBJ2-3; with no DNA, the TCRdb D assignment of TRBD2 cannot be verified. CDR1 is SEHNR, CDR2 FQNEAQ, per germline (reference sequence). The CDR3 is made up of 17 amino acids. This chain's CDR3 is CASSLDLAGPSTDTQYF.

CDR3 amino acids: CASSRQRDRNYEQYF. The J gene is TRBJ2-7, the V gene TRBV7-8; the D gene TCRdb calls, TRBD1, cannot be checked with no DNA. The CDR3 has 15 residues. The germline gives CDR1 SGHVS, CDR2 FQNEAQ.

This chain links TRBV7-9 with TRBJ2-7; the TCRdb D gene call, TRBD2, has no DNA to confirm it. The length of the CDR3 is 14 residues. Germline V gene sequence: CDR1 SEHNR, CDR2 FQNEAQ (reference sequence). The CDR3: CASSAGRASYEQYF. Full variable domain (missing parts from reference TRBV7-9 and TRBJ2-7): DTGVSQNPRHKITKRGQNVTFRCDPISEHNRLYWYRQTLGQGPEFLTYFQNEAQLEKSRLLSDRFSAERPKGSFSTLEIQRTEQGDSAMYLCASSAGRASYEQYFGPGTRLTVT.

CDR3 protein: CASSLEKGTGELFF. The rearrangement uses TRBV4-2 and TRBJ2-2; lacking DNA, the TRBD1 call made by TCRdb goes unchecked. There are 14 residues in the CDR3. Germline CDR1 LGHNA, CDR2 YNFKEQ.

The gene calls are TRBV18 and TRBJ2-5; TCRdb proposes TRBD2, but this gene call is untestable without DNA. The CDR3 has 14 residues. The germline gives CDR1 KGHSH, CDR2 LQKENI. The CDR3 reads CASSPSRGGETQYF.

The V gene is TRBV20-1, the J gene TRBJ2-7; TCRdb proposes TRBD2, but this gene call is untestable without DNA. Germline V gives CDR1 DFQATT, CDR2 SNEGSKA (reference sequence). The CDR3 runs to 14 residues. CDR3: CSAHLRVLPYEQYF.

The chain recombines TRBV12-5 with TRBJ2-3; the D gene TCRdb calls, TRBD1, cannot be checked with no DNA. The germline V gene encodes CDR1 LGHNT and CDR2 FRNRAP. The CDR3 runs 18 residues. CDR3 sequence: CASGLVRAVPTPVATQYF. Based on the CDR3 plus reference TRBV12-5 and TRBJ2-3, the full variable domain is DARVTQTPRHKVTEMGQEVTMRCQPILGHNTVFWYRQTMMQGLELLAYFRNRAPLDDSGMPKDRFSAEMPDATLATLKIQPSEPRDSAVYFCASGLVRAVPTPVATQYFGPGTRLTVL.

CDR3 sequence: CASSWGAGHSTGELFF. The V and J genes are TRBV5-6 and TRBJ2-2; TCRdb indicates TRBD1, and absent DNA this call remains unverified. The CDR3 runs 16 residues. Germline V gene sequence: CDR1 SGHDT, CDR2 YYEEEE.

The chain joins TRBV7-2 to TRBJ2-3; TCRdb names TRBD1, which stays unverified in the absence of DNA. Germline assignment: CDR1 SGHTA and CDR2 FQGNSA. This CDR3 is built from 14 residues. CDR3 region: CASSAGFVGDTQYF.

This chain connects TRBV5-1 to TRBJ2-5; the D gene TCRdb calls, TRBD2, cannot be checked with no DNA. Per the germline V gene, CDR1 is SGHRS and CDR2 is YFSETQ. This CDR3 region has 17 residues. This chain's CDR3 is CASSLEGGLARQETQYF.

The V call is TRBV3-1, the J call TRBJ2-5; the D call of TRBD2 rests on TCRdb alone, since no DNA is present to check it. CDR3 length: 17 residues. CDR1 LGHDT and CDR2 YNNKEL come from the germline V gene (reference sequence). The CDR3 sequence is CASSKGLAGGSQETQYF.

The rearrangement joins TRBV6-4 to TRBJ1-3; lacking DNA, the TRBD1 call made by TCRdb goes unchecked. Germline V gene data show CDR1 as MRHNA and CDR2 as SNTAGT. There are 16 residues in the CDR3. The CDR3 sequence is CASNQKQGRRRNTIYF.

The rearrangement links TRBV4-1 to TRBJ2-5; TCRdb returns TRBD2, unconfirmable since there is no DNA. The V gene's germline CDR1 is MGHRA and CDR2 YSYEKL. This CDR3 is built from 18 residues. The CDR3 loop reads CASSSVKTSGGNQETQYF.

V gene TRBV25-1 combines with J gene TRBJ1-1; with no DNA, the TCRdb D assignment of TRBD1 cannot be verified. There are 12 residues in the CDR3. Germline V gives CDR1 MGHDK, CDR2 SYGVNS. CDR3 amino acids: CASSIPGMGAFF. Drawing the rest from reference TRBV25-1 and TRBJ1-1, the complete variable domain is EADIYQTPRYLVIGTGKKITLECSQTMGHDKMYWYQQDPGMELHLIHYSYGVNSTEKGDLSSESTVSRIRTEHFPLTLESARPSHTSQYLCASSIPGMGAFFGQGTRLTVV.

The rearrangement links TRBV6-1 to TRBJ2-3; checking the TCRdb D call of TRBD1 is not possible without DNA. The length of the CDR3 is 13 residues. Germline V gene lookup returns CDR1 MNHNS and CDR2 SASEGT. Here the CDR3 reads CASRDRDRDTQYF.

CDR3 amino acids: CASSEVEGPNSPLHF. The J gene is TRBJ1-6, the V gene TRBV6-1. There are 15 residues in the CDR3. CDR1 and CDR2 from the germline V gene are MNHNS and SASEGT.

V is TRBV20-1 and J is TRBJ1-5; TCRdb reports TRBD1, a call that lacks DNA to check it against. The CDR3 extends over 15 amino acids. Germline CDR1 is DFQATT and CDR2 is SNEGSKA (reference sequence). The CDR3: CSAQKTGGSNQPQHF.

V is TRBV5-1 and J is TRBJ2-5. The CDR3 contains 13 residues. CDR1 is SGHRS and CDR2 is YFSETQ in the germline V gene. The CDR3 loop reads CASSLAVAESQYF.

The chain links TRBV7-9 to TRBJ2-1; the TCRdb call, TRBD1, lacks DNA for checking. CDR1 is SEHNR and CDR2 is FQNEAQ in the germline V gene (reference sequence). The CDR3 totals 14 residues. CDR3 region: CASSQKGGYNEQFF.

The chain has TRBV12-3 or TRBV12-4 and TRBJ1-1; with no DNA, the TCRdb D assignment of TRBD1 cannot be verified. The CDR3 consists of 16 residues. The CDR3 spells CASRGVMGTGHTEAFF.

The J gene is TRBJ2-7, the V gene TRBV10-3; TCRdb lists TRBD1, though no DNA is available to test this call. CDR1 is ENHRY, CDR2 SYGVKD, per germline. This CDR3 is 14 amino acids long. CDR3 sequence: CAISLGTGAYEQYF.

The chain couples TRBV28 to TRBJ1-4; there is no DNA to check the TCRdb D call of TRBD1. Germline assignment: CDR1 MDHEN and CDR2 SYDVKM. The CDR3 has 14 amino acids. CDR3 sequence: CASSLGLPNEKLFF. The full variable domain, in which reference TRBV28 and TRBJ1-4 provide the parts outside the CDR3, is DVKVTQSSRYLVKRTGEKVFLECVQDMDHENMFWYRQDPGLGLRLIYFSYDVKMKEKGDIPEGYSVSREKKERFSLILESASTNQTSMYLCASSLGLPNEKLFFGSGTQLSVL.

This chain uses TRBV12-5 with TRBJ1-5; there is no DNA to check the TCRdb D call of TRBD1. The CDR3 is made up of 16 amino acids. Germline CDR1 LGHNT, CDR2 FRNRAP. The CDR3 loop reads CASGTEGQGFNQPQHF. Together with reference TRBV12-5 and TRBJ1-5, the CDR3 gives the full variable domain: DARVTQTPRHKVTEMGQEVTMRCQPILGHNTVFWYRQTMMQGLELLAYFRNRAPLDDSGMPKDRFSAEMPDATLATLKIQPSEPRDSAVYFCASGTEGQGFNQPQHFGDGTRLSIL.

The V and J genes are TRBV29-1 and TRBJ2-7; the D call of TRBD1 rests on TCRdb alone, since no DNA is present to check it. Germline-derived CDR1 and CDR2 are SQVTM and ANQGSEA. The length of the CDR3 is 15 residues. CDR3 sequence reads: CSVALGDRGLREQYF.

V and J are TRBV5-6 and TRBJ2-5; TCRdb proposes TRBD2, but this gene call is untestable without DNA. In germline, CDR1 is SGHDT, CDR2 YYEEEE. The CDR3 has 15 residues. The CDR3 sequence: CASLSASGGRETQYF. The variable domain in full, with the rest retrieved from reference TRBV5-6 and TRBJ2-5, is DAGVTQSPTHLIKTRGQQVTLRCSPKSGHDTVSWYQQALGQGPQFIFQYYEEEERQRGNFPDRFSGHQFPNYSSELNVNALLLGDSALYLCASLSASGGRETQYFGPGTRLLVL.